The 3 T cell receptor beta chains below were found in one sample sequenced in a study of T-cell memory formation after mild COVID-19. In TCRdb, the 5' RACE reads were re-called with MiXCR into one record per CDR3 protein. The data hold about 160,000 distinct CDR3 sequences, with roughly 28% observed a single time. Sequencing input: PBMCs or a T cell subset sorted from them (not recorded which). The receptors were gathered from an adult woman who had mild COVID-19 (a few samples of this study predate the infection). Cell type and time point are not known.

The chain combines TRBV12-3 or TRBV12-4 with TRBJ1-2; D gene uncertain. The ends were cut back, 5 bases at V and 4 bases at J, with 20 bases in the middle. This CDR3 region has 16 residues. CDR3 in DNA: TGTGCCAGCAGTCCCGGGCAACGAAGCTCATCCTATGGCTACACCTTC. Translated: CASSPGQRSSSYGYTF.

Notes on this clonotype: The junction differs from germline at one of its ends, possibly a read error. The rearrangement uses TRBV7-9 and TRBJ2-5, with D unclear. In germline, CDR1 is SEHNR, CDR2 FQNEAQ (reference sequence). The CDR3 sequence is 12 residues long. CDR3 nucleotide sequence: TGTGCCAGCAGCTTAGATCTGGCGGCGCCCACCTTC. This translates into CASSLDLAAPTF.

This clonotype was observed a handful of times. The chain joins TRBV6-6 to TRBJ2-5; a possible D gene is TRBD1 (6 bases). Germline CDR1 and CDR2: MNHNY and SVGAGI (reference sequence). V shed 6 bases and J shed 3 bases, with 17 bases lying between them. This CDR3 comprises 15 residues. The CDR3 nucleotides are TGTGCCAGCAGCAACTCCCTACAGGGCGAAGAGACCCAGTACTTC. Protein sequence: CASSNSLQGEETQYF.